These 26 T cell receptor beta chains originate from one sample sequenced in a study of T cell repertoires in cytomegalovirus infection. No antigen is known for these receptors. TCRdb independently ran MiXCR on the reads; one entry per CDR3 protein. This repertoire shows about 830,000 distinct CDR3 sequences, approximately 32% found once; its top ten account for about an eighth. Sequencing used cultured CD8+ T cells from PBMCs, obtained from culture after CMV antigen stimulation. All receptors come from a human donor in good health (CMV status not recorded). Some clones in this sample may be carry-over from other donors' samples.

The chain combines TRBV14 with TRBJ2-5; possible D gene TRBD1, 5 bases. The CDR3 is made up of 15 amino acids. Germline CDR1 SGHDN, CDR2 FVKESK. V lost 4 bases and J lost 2, with 14 bases in between. The CDR3 nucleotides are TGTGCCAGCAGCCCCACATGGACACAGCAAGAGACCCAGTACTTC. This translates into CASSPTWTQQETQYF.

This clonotype was recorded only once. A single base separates this from a much larger clone, so it may be a read error. This sequence joins TRBV12-5 and TRBJ1-5, with D uncertain. CDR1 is LGHNT, CDR2 FRNRAP, per germline. This CDR3 region has 14 residues. Deletions cut 7 bases from V and 1 base from J, with 11 bases between. The DNA for the CDR3 is TGTGCTAGTGATCCGAACTGGAGCAATCAGCCCCAGCATTTT. It is translated as CASDPNWSNQPQHF.

The J gene is TRBJ2-3, the V gene TRBV29-1; 7 bases are a match to TRBD2. The CDR3 spans 13 residues. Per germline, CDR1 SQVTM and CDR2 ANQGSEA. V lost 5 bases and J lost 3; bases outside the gene matches: 5. The CDR3 bases are TGCAGCGTTTTAGCGGGTATAACAGATACGCAGTATTTT. This gives the protein CSVLAGITDTQYF.

About this clonotype itself: An end of the junction differs from the germline gene, which may be a read error. The rearrangement joins TRBV29-1 to TRBJ2-1; 9 bases are shared with TRBD1. CDR3 length: 14 amino acids. Germline values: CDR1 SQVTM, CDR2 ANQGSEA. CDR3 region: CSVTGTGSYNEHFF. In nucleotides, the CDR3 is TGCAGCGTTACCGGGACAGGGTCCTACAATGAGCATTTCTTC.

The chain uses TRBV20-1 and TRBJ2-7; D is possibly TRBD2 (6 bases). The V gene's germline CDR1 is DFQATT and CDR2 SNEGSKA (reference sequence). V was shortened by 6 bases and J by 6 bases, with 12 bases between the two germline ends. The CDR3 is 11 amino acids. CDR3: CSAPQGGEQYF. The CDR3 nucleotides are TGCAGTGCGCCGCAGGGAGGCGAGCAGTACTTC.

This clonotype has a handful of counts. This chain uses TRBV7-9 with TRBJ1-2; 9 bases are a match to TRBD1. The germline CDR1 and CDR2 sequences are SEHNR and FQNEAQ (reference sequence). The CDR3 totals 16 residues. V lost 0 bases to trimming and J lost 3 bases; unmatched junction nucleotides: 5. CDR3 in amino acids: CASSLAPGDRDYGYTF. Here the CDR3 DNA reads TGTGCCAGCAGCTTAGCGCCAGGGGACAGGGACTATGGCTACACCTTC.

This clonotype was seen only a few times. The J gene is TRBJ1-2, the V gene TRBV6-1, with 9 bases matching TRBD1. V lost 5 bases, J lost 7 bases, and 8 bases stayed unmatched. The CDR3 is made up of 14 amino acids. Germline values: CDR1 MNHNS, CDR2 SASEGT. CDR3 loop: CASSYAGTGTGYTF. CDR3 bases: TGTGCCAGCAGTTACGCCGGGACAGGGACTGGCTACACCTTC.

This clonotype turned up a few times. This chain connects TRBV12-5 to TRBJ2-5; 11 nucleotides align to TRBD2. CDR1 is LGHNT and CDR2 is FRNRAP in the germline V gene. The junction had 2 bases not matched to a gene; V was cut back by 0 bases and J by 5 bases. The CDR3 length is 15 residues. The CDR3 region is CASGLVVAGGETQYF. CDR3 sequence (DNA): TGTGCTAGTGGTTTGGTAGTAGCGGGGGGGGAGACCCAGTACTTC.

CDR3 residues: CASLGRTVDEQFF. The CDR3 DNA is TGTGCCAGCCTAGGTAGGACGGTAGATGAGCAGTTCTTC. The J gene is TRBJ2-1, the V gene TRBV6-1; D not resolved. Trimming stripped 8 bases from V and 8 bases from J, with 16 bases between. CDR3 length: 13 amino acids. Looked up from germline, CDR1 is MNHNS and CDR2 is SASEGT.

This clonotype was seen many times. Its ends do not fully match the called genes, so a read error is possible. The chain has TRBV7-7 and TRBJ2-1; D ambiguous. The CDR3 totals 15 residues. Germline V lookup: CDR1 SSHAT, CDR2 FNYEAQ (reference sequence). The DNA for the CDR3 is TGTGCTAGCAGCCCACGTAAGGATGGCTACGGTGAGCAGTTCTTC. It is translated as CASSPRKDGYGEQFF.

The rearrangement links TRBV7-9 to TRBJ1-5; the D is unclear. Germline V lookup: CDR1 SEHNR, CDR2 FQNEAQ (reference sequence). Trimming removed 1 base at V and 0 bases at J, with 4 bases between. The CDR3 has 14 amino acids. The CDR3 region has the DNA TGTGCCAGCAGCTTAGAGTATAGCAATCAGCCCCAGCATTTT. This sequence encodes CASSLEYSNQPQHF.

V usage is TRBV10-3 and J usage is TRBJ2-1, with a weak D call TRBD1 (6 bases). Per the germline V gene, CDR1 is ENHRY and CDR2 is SYGVKD. The CDR3 is made up of 16 amino acids. Trimming removed 6 bases from V and 4 bases from J, with 19 bases in between. The CDR3 region is CAISPEDSHPYNEQFF. The CDR3 DNA sequence: TGTGCCATCAGCCCAGAGGACAGCCATCCGTACAATGAGCAGTTCTTC.

This clonotype has a handful of counts. The V and J genes are TRBV6-2 or TRBV6-3 and TRBJ1-5; no definite D call. Deletions cut 6 bases from V and 0 bases from J, with 12 bases between. The CDR3 totals 15 residues. From germline, CDR1 is MNHEY and CDR2 SVGEGT. This CDR3 reads CASRALSDSNQPQHF. The CDR3 DNA reads as TGTGCCAGCAGGGCACTGAGCGATAGCAATCAGCCCCAGCATTTT.

The chain employs TRBV10-3 and TRBJ2-7; 8 bases are shared with TRBD1. Germline V CDR1 and CDR2: ENHRY, SYGVKD. With V trimmed by 6 bases and J by 5 bases, 12 bases remained unmatched. The CDR3 contains 15 residues. CDR3 amino acids: CAIRDSLDRVHEQYF. The CDR3 DNA is TGTGCCATCAGGGATTCTCTGGACAGGGTCCACGAGCAGTACTTC.

This chain connects TRBV7-6 to TRBJ1-1, with D possibly matching TRBD1 (5 bases). Germline values: CDR1 SGHVS, CDR2 FNYEAQ. The V end was cut by 5 bases, the J end by 1 base, with 14 bases between. The CDR3 contains 15 residues. The CDR3 region has the DNA TGTGCCAGCAGCCCTCAAGGGGACGGGAACACTGAAGCTTTCTTT. Translation gives CASSPQGDGNTEAFF. Drawing the rest from reference TRBV7-6 and TRBJ1-1, the complete variable domain is GAGVSQSPRYKVTKRGQDVALRCDPISGHVSLYWYRQALGQGPEFLTYFNYEAQQDKSGLPNDRFSAERPEGSISTLTIQRTEQRDSAMYRCASSPQGDGNTEAFFGQGTRLTVV.

The chain carries TRBV12-3 or TRBV12-4 and TRBJ2-3; weak D call: TRBD2 (7 bases). The CDR3 extends over 15 amino acids. Trimming left V 5 bases short and J 4 bases short, with 16 bases between. CDR3 DNA: TGTGCCAGCAGTGAGGGGGGGGGGGCAGCAGATACGCAGTATTTT. Its protein is CASSEGGGAADTQYF.

This sequence joins TRBV7-6 and TRBJ2-3; no firm D call. V was clipped by 5 bases and J by 9 bases, with 15 bases between them. Germline V CDR1 and CDR2: SGHVS, FNYEAQ. This CDR3 has 13 residues. The CDR3: CASSPRLRSTQYF. The CDR3 region has the DNA TGTGCCAGCAGCCCCAGATTAAGGTCCACGCAGTATTTT.

This clonotype has just a few counts. The genes are TRBV6-2 or TRBV6-3 and TRBJ2-7, with D perhaps given as TRBD1 or TRBD2 (5 bases each). CDR1 and CDR2 (germline): MNHEY, SVGEGT. CDR3 length equals 17 residues. The V end lost 6 bases, the J end lost 6 bases, and 27 bases lay between the germline ends. The DNA for the CDR3 is TGTGCCAGCAGAGAAAACTACTACCGGGGCCCGAGGGGCGAGCAGTACTTC. Residues: CASRENYYRGPRGEQYF.

The chain links TRBV19 to TRBJ2-3; 8 bases are shared with TRBD2. CDR3 length equals 15 residues. CDR1 is LNHDA, CDR2 SQIVND, per germline (reference sequence). Trimming at V came to 3 bases and at J to 6 bases, leaving 8 bases not matched to a gene. The CDR3 protein is CASSMGTRGVDTQYF. The CDR3 nucleotides read TGTGCCAGTAGTATGGGGACTAGAGGAGTGGATACGCAGTATTTT.

At least ten counts were recorded for this clonotype. The V gene is TRBV20-1, the J gene TRBJ1-1; D perhaps matches TRBD1 (6 bases). Germline lookup yields CDR1 DFQATT and CDR2 SNEGSKA (reference sequence). V was trimmed by 0 bases and J by 2 bases, leaving 16 bases between them. The CDR3 has 16 residues. CDR3 nucleotides: TGCAGTGCTAGAGATCCCTGGGGGCGCAGAAACACTGAAGCTTTCTTT. The encoded protein is CSARDPWGRRNTEAFF.

There are many counts of this clonotype. The chain employs TRBV7-9 and TRBJ2-5; 12 nucleotides line up with TRBD2. The CDR3 contains 17 residues. V shed 5 bases and J 4 bases; nucleotides not matched to a gene: 11. CDR1 and CDR2 (germline): SEHNR, FQNEAQ (reference sequence). The CDR3 sequence: CASSQPSGTSGRETQYF. CDR3 DNA sequence: TGTGCCAGCAGCCAACCATCCGGGACTAGCGGGCGAGAGACCCAGTACTTC. The complete variable domain, with remaining parts taken from reference TRBV7-9 and TRBJ2-5, reads DTGVSQNPRHKITKRGQNVTFRCDPISEHNRLYWYRQTLGQGPEFLTYFQNEAQLEKSRLLSDRFSAERPKGSFSTLEIQRTEQGDSAMYLCASSQPSGTSGRETQYFGPGTRLLVL.

The chain recombines TRBV27 with TRBJ2-2, with a weak D call TRBD1 (5 bases). Trimming left V 5 bases short and J 4 bases short, with 11 bases between. CDR1 and CDR2 (germline): MNHEY, SMNVEV (reference sequence). The CDR3 length is 14 residues. CDR3 region: CASSDSFPTGELFF. CDR3 DNA: TGTGCCAGCAGTGACAGCTTTCCCACCGGGGAGCTGTTTTTT.

This clonotype turned up a few times. V is TRBV27 and J is TRBJ2-2, with D possibly matching TRBD2 (6 bases). The CDR3 has 15 amino acids. Germline values: CDR1 MNHEY, CDR2 SMNVEV (reference sequence). Trimming left V 5 bases short and J 4 bases short, with 14 bases between. The CDR3 sequence: CASSEWGGRTGELFF. In nucleotides, the CDR3 is TGTGCCAGCAGTGAGTGGGGAGGTCGCACCGGGGAGCTGTTTTTT.

This clonotype was seen more than once but under ten times. The CDR3 nucleotides read TGTGCCAGCAGCTACGGACTAGCGTACTTTGATACGCAGTATTTT. It translates to CASSYGLAYFDTQYF. The chain employs TRBV7-9 and TRBJ2-3, with 9 bases matching TRBD2. In germline, CDR1 is SEHNR, CDR2 FQNEAQ (reference sequence). After removal of 4 bases from V and 6 bases from J, the junction contained 8 bases not matched to a gene. The CDR3 is made up of 15 amino acids.

This clonotype came up many times. J is TRBJ1-5 and V is TRBV7-8; D not resolved. V lost 6 bases, J lost 6 bases, and 9 bases lay in between. Germline CDR1 reads SGHVS; CDR2 reads FQNEAQ. This CDR3 has 12 amino acids. The CDR3, as DNA: TGTGCCAGCAGTCTGGCCGTTCAGCCCCAGCATTTT. This translates into CASSLAVQPQHF.

This chain connects TRBV27 to TRBJ1-5; no clear D gene. The CDR3 has 14 residues. V shed 9 bases and J shed 0 bases, with 12 bases lying between them. Per the germline V gene, CDR1 is MNHEY and CDR2 is SMNVEV (reference sequence). The CDR3 spells CASRVYSSNQPQHF. DNA for the CDR3: TGTGCCAGTAGAGTATACAGTAGCAATCAGCCCCAGCATTTT.